This T cell receptor beta chain was profiled in a study of cytomegalovirus exposure and HLA in healthy donors. 13 Jbeta primers and 60 Vbeta primers were used for the PCR. The table came from immunoSEQ multiplex PCR; TCRdb's copy has only in-frame clones and leaves some out. The sample includes tens of thousands of clones, roughly 76% of them seen just once. Trimming removed 5 bases at V and 11 bases at J, with 15 bases between. The germline gives CDR1 LNHDA, CDR2 SQIVND (reference sequence). The CDR3 is 12 residues long. The clonotype was recovered from a male donor in good health and CMV-seronegative. Input material: PBMCs. V is TRBV19 and J is TRBJ1-1, with D possibly matching TRBD1 (6 bases). The CDR3: CASSPGTFGAFF. The CDR3 nucleotides are TGTGCCAGTAGTCCCGGGACATTTGGGGCTTTCTTT. Using reference TRBV19 and TRBJ1-1 for the parts outside the CDR3, the full variable domain is DGGITQSPKYLFRKEGQNVTLSCEQNLNHDAMYWYRQDPGQGLRLIYYSQIVNDFQKGDIAEGYSVSREKKESFPLTVTSAQKNPTAFYLCASSPGTFGAFFGQGTRLTVV.